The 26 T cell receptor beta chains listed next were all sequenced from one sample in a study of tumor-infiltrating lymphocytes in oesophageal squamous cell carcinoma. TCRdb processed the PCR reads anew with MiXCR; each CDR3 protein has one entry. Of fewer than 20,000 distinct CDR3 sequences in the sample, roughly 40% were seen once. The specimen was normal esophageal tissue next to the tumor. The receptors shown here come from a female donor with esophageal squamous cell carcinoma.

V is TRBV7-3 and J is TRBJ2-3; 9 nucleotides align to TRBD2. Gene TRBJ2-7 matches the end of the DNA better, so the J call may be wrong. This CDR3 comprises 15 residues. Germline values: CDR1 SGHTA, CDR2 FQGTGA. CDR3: CASISPGLADPEQYF. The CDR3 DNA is TGTGCCAGCATCAGTCCGGGACTAGCCGATCCCGAGCAGTACTTC.

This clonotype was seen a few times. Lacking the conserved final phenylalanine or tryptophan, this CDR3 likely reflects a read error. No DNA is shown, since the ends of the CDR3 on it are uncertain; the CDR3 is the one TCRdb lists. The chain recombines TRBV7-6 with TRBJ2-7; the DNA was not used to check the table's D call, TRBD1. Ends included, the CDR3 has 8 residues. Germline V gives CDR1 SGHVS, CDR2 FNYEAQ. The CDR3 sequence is CASSLGGA.

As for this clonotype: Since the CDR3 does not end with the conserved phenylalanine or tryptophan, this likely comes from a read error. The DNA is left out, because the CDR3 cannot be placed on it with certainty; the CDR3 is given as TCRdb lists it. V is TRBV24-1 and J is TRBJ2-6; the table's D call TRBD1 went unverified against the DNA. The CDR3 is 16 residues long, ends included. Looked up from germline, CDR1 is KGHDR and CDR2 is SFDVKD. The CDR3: CATQESGDRYEQYFGA.

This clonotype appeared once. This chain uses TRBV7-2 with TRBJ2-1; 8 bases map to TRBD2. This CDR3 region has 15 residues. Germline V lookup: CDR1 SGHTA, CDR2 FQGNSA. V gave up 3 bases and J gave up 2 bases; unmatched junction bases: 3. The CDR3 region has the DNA TGTGCCAGCAGCTTCTTTAGCGGGACCTACAATGAGCAGTTCTTC. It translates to CASSFFSGTYNEQFF.

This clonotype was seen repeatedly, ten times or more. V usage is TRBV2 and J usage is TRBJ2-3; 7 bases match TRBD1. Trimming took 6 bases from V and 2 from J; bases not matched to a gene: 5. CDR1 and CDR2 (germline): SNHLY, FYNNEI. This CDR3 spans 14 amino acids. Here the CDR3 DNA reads TGTGCCAGCAGGGCGACAGGGACCACAGATACGCAGTATTTT. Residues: CASRATGTTDTQYF.

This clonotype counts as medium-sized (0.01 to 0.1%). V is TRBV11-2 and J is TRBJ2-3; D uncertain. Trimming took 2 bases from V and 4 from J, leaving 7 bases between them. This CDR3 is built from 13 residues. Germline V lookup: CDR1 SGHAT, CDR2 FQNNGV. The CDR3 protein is CASSLLVADTQYF. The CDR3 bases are TGTGCCAGCAGCTTATTGGTGGCAGATACGCAGTATTTT.

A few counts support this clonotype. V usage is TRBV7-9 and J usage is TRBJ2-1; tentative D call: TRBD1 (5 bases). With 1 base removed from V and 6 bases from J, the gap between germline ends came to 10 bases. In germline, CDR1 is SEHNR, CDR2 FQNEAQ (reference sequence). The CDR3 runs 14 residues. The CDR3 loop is CASSLGQGPNEQFF. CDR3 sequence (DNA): TGTGCCAGCAGCTTAGGGCAGGGTCCCAATGAGCAGTTCTTC.

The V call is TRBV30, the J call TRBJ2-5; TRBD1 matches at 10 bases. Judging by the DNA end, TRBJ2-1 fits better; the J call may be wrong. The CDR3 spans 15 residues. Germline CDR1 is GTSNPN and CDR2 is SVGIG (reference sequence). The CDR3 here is CAWSPGTGVRNEQFF. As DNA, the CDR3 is TGTGCCTGGAGTCCAGGGACAGGGGTACGCAATGAGCAGTTCTTC.

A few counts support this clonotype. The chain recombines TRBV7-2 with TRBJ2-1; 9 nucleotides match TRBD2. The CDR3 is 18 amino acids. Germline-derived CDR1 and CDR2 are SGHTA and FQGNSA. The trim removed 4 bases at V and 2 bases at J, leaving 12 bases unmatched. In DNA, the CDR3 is TGTGCCAGCAGCTCCTCCCTGCGACTAGCGGAGACCTACAATGAGCAGTTCTTC. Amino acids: CASSSSLRLAETYNEQFF.

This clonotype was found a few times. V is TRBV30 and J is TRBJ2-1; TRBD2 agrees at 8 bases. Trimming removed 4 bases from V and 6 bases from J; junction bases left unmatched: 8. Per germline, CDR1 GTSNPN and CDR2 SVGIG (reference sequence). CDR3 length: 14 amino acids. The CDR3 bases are TGTGCCTGGATAGGCGGGACTAGTTCCAATGAGCAGTTCTTC. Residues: CAWIGGTSSNEQFF.

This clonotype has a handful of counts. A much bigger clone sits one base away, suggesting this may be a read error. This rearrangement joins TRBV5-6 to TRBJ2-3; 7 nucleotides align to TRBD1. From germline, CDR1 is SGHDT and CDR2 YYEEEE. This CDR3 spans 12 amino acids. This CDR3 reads CASSLGDSPEYF. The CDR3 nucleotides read TGTGCCAGCAGCTTGGGGGACAGCCCTGAGTACTTC.

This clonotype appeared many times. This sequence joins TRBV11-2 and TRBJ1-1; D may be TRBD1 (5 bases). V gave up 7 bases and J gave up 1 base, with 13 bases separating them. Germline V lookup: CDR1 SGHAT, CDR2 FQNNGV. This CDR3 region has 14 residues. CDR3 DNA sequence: TGTGCCAGCAATGGAGCTGGGGGGAACACTGAAGCTTTCTTT. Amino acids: CASNGAGGNTEAFF.

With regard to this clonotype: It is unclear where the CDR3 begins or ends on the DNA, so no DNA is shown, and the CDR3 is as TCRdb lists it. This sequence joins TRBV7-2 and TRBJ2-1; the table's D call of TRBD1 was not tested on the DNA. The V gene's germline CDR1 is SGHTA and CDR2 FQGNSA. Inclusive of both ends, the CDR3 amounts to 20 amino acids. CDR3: CASSWQGYTEAFFGQGPLHF.

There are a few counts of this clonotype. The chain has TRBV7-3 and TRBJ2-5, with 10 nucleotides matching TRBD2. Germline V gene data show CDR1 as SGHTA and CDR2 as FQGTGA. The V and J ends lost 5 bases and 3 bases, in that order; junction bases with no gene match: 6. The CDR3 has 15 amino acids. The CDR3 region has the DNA TGTGCCAGCAGCAGAGCCGGGACTAGCGAAGAGACCCAGTACTTC. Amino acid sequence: CASSRAGTSEETQYF.

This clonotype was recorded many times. The CDR3 DNA sequence: TGTGCCAGCTCACCACGCGGGAGCGGGGGGGCCAATGAGCAGTTCTTC. It specifies CASSPRGSGGANEQFF. This sequence joins TRBV18 and TRBJ2-1; 10 bases line up with TRBD2. The V segment lost 1 base and the J segment 6 bases; nucleotides outside the gene matches: 6. The CDR3 extends over 16 amino acids. The germline CDR1 and CDR2 sequences are KGHSH and LQKENI. The full variable domain, in which reference TRBV18 and TRBJ2-1 provide the parts outside the CDR3, is NAGVMQNPRHLVRRRGQEARLRCSPMKGHSHVYWYRQLPEEGLKFMVYLQKENIIDESGMPKERFSAEFPKEGPSILRIQQVVRGDSAAYFCASSPRGSGGANEQFFGPGTRLTVL.

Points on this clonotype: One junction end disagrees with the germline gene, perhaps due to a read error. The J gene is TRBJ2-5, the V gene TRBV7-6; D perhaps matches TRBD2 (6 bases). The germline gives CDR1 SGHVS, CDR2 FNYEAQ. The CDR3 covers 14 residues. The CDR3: CASSVTQRGETQYF. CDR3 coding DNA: TGTGCTAGCAGCGTCACTCAACGGGGGGAGACCCAGTACTTC.

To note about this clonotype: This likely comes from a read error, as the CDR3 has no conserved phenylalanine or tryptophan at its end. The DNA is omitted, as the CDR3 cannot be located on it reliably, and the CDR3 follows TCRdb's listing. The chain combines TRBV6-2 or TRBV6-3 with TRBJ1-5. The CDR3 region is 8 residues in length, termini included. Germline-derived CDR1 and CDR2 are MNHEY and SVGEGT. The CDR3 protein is CASSDREA.

CDR3 region: CASSAAGHRNTEAFF. The CDR3 DNA reads as TGCGCCAGCAGCGCAGCGGGACACCGGAACACTGAAGCTTTCTTT. This chain connects TRBV5-1 to TRBJ1-1, with D tentatively TRBD1 (6 bases). Trimming left V 4 bases short and J 1 base short, with 14 bases between. Germline CDR1 reads SGHRS; CDR2 reads YFSETQ. The CDR3 spans 15 residues.

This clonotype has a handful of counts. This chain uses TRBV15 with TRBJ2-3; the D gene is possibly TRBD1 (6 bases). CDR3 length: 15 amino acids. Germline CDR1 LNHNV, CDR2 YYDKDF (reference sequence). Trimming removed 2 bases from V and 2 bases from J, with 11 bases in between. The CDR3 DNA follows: TGTGCCACCAGCAGATGGGGGCTAAACACAGATACGCAGTATTTT. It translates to CATSRWGLNTDTQYF.

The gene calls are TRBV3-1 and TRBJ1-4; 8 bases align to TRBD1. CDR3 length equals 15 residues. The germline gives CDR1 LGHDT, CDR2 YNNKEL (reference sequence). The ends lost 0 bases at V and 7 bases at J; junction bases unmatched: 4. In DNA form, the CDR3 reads TGTGCCAGCAGCCAAGAACAGGGGGGGGGTGAAAAACTGTTTTTT. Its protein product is CASSQEQGGGEKLFF.

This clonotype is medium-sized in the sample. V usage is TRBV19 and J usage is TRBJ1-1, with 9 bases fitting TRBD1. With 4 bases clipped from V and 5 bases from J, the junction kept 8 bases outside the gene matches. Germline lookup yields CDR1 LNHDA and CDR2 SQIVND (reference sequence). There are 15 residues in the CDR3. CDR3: CASSKTGGSWTEAFF. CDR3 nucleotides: TGTGCCAGTAGTAAGACAGGGGGATCATGGACTGAAGCTTTCTTT.

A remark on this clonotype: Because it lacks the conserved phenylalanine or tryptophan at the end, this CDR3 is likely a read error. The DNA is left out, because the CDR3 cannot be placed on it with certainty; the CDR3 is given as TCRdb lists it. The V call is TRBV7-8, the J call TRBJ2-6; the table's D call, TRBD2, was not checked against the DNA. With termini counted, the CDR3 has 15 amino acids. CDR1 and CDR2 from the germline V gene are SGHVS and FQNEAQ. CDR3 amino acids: CASSLWGGGGQYFGA.

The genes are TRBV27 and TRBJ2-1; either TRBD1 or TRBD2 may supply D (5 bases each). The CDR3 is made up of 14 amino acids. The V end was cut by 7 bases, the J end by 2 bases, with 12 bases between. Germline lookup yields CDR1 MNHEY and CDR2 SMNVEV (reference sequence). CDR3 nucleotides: TGTGCCAGCACCGGTGGGACCCCCTACAATGAGCAGTTCTTC. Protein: CASTGGTPYNEQFF.

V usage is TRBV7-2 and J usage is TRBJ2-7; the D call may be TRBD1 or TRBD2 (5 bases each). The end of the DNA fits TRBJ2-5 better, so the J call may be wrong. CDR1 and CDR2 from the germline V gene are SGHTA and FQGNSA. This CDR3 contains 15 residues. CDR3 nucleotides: TGTGCCAGCAGCCTGGGACGCCGGAGTTTGGGGACCCAGTACTTC. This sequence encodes CASSLGRRSLGTQYF.

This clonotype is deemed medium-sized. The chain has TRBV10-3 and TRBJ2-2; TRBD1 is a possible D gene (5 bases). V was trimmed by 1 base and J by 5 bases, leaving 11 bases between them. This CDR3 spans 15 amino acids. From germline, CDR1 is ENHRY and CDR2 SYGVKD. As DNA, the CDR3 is TGTGCCATCAGTGAGTTGCAGGGTGGGACCGGGGAGCTGTTTTTT. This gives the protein CAISELQGGTGELFF.

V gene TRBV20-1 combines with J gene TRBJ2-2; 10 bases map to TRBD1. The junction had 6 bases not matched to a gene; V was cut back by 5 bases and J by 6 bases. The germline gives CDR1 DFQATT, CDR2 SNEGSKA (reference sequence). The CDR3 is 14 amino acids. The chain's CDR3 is CSAQDRGRAGELFF. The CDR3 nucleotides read TGCAGTGCTCAAGACAGGGGGCGAGCCGGGGAGCTGTTTTTT.